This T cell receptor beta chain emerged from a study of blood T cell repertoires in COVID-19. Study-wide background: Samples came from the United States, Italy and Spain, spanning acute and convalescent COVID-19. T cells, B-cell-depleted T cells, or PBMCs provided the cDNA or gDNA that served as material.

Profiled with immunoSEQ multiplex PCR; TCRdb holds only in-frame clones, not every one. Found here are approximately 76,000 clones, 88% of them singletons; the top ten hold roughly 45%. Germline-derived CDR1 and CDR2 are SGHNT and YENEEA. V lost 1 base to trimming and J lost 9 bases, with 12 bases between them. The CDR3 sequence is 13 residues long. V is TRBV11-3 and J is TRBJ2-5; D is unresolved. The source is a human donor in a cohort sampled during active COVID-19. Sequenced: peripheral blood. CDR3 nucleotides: TGTGCCAGCAGCTTAGGTGCCCAGCAGGCCCAGTACTTC. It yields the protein CASSLGAQQAQYF. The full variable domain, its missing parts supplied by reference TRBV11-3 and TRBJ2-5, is EAGVVQSPRYKIIEKKQPVAFWCNPISGHNTLYWYLQNLGQGPELLIRYENEEAVDDSQLPKDRFSAERLKGVDSTLKIQPAELGDSAVYLCASSLGAQQAQYFGPGTRLLVL.